The text below deals with one T cell receptor (beta chain). The antigen is not known. TCRdb's copy holds only in-frame clones and misses some; the assay was immunoSEQ multiplex PCR. The table has 55,000 to 75,000 clones, roughly nine tenths seen once. The sample is drawn from a study of neoadjuvant anti-PD-1 for oral cavity cancer. Overall study context: Around day 43, patients without progression received a fourth nivolumab dose before surgery.

Trimming removed 3 bases at V and 0 bases at J, with 6 bases between. This CDR3 contains 15 residues. Germline V CDR1 and CDR2: SEHNR, FQNEAQ (reference sequence). Findings and limits, study-wide: PBMC Gini-index clonality exceeded responders' in non-responders post-nivolumab.

Time point described: after neoadjuvant nivolumab, at surgical resection. Sample: PBMCs, taken after nivolumab (anti-PD-1) treatment. The chain is built from TRBV7-9 and TRBJ2-6; D is unresolved. The receptor was isolated from a person between 40 and 85 years old with oral cavity squamous cell carcinoma. In nucleotides, the CDR3 is TGTGCCAGCAGCTTCCTTTTCTCTGGGGCCAACGTCCTGACTTTC. This gives the protein CASSFLFSGANVLTF.